This T cell receptor beta chain was captured in a study of cytomegalovirus exposure and HLA in healthy donors. Study outcomes and limitations: In most subjects, TCR beta sequences reportedly gave accurate predictions of HLA-A and HLA-B alleles. About 87% or about 30% of the time was how often most TCR beta V segments were productive, according to an earlier analysis. In a later analysis, at a false discovery rate of 0.05, about 15,000 TCR beta sequences were associated with HLA alleles.

The ends lost 3 bases at V and 6 bases at J; junction bases unmatched: 18. This CDR3 is built from 19 residues. PCR amplification relied on 60 Vbeta primers (plus 13 Jbeta primers). Produced via immunoSEQ multiplex PCR; TCRdb's table is partial and in-frame only. The data hold 60,000 to 70,000 clones, with roughly 80% observed a single time. Concerning this clone itself: Its matching antigen is unknown.

The rearrangement joins TRBV5-3 to TRBJ1-2; 12 bases are a match to TRBD1. TRBV5-3 falls under the ORF class, with uncertain function. Material for sequencing was PBMCs. This TCR was sampled from a young woman in good health and CMV-seronegative. CDR3 sequence (DNA): TGTGCCAGAAGCTGGCGTTCCGGGACAGGGGGCGCGAGTATCCATGGCTACACCTTC. This codes for CARSWRSGTGGASIHGYTF.